These 25 T cell receptor beta chains originate from one sample sequenced in a study of Graves' ophthalmopathy and Graves' hyperthyroidism. Amplification targeted the TCR beta CDR3 regions, with RNA transcripts as the source material. The library came from an HTBI-primed first-round RT-PCR and a second-round multiplex PCR. Using its own MiXCR run on the multiplex PCR reads, TCRdb lists one record per CDR3 protein. Of a few hundred thousand distinct CDR3 sequences in the sample, 15% to 20% were seen once. The sequencing input was peripheral blood. The receptor source for this set is an adult man with Graves' ophthalmopathy.

In its sample, this clonotype was seen many times. The chain joins TRBV27 to TRBJ1-5; TRBD1 matches at 7 bases. This CDR3 is built from 13 residues. Per germline, CDR1 MNHEY and CDR2 SMNVEV (reference sequence). Trimming cost V 3 bases and J 7 bases; bases outside gene matches: 3. CDR3 loop: CASSLGRGQPQHF. The DNA for the CDR3 is TGTGCCAGCAGTTTGGGCAGGGGGCAGCCCCAGCATTTT.

The V call is TRBV28, the J call TRBJ2-2, with D possibly being TRBD1 or TRBD2 (5 bases each). CDR1 is MDHEN and CDR2 is SYDVKM in the germline V gene. The CDR3 is made up of 17 amino acids. V was cut by 6 bases and J by 7 bases, with 24 bases left in between. CDR3 region: CASSPAPGRPGNGELFF. CDR3 in DNA: TGTGCCAGCAGCCCGGCCCCAGGGCGTCCGGGAAACGGGGAGCTGTTTTTT.

The chain is built from TRBV7-6 and TRBJ2-7, with D uncertain. The CDR3 covers 14 residues. Germline V gene lookup returns CDR1 SGHVS and CDR2 FNYEAQ. The V end lost 4 bases, the J end lost 4 bases, and 14 bases lay between the germline ends. DNA of the CDR3: TGTGCCAGCAGCTCCGATAGGGCTGGATACGAGCAGTACTTC. It specifies CASSSDRAGYEQYF.

The chain has TRBV19 and TRBJ1-5; D is possibly TRBD1 (5 bases). This CDR3 is built from 15 residues. Germline V lookup: CDR1 LNHDA, CDR2 SQIVND (reference sequence). V dropped 5 bases and J dropped 3 bases, with 14 bases sitting between them. For the CDR3, the DNA is TGTGCCAGTAGTCCCTGGGGGGACCCCAATCAGCCCCAGCATTTT. Its translation: CASSPWGDPNQPQHF.

The rearrangement links TRBV24-1 to TRBJ1-2; D is undetermined. V was trimmed by 3 bases and J by 5 bases, leaving 9 bases between them. CDR1 is KGHDR and CDR2 is SFDVKD in the germline V gene. This CDR3 region has 13 residues. The CDR3 nucleotides read TGTGCCACCAGTGATGGGGATCTTTATGGCTACACCTTC. Translated, it gives CATSDGDLYGYTF.

This clonotype was recorded at least ten times. The CDR3 coding sequence is TGCAGCGTTGGGACAATGGGGGGAAACACCATATATTTT. It is translated as CSVGTMGGNTIYF. The rearrangement joins TRBV29-1 to TRBJ1-3, with a tentative D call TRBD1 (5 bases). This CDR3 is built from 13 residues. Trimming took 4 bases from V and 4 from J, leaving 11 bases between them. CDR1 is SQVTM and CDR2 is ANQGSEA in the germline V gene.

This clonotype was counted ten times or more. V is TRBV19 and J is TRBJ2-5, with D perhaps matching TRBD2 (7 bases). Trimming shortened V by 4 bases and J by 0 bases, and 12 bases separated the two germline ends. Looked up from germline, CDR1 is LNHDA and CDR2 is SQIVND (reference sequence). The CDR3 runs to 15 residues. CDR3 region: CASSRGGMYQETQYF. The CDR3 coding sequence is TGTGCCAGTAGTAGGGGGGGCATGTACCAAGAGACCCAGTACTTC. Based on the CDR3 plus reference TRBV19 and TRBJ2-5, the full variable domain is DGGITQSPKYLFRKEGQNVTLSCEQNLNHDAMYWYRQDPGQGLRLIYYSQIVNDFQKGDIAEGYSVSREKKESFPLTVTSAQKNPTAFYLCASSRGGMYQETQYFGPGTRLLVL.

The chain couples TRBV6-1 to TRBJ1-5; D unresolved. Trimming left V 4 bases short and J 7 bases short, with 11 bases between. The CDR3 runs 13 residues. From germline, CDR1 is MNHNS and CDR2 SASEGT. In DNA form, the CDR3 reads TGTGCCAGCAGTGTAGAAGTTGGACAGCCCCAGCATTTT. Amino acids: CASSVEVGQPQHF.

The genes are TRBV28 and TRBJ2-5; 12 positions match TRBD2. The length of the CDR3 is 16 residues. The V and J ends lost 4 bases and 5 bases, in that order; junction bases with no gene match: 8. CDR1 and CDR2 from the germline V gene are MDHEN and SYDVKM. CDR3 bases: TGTGCCAGCAGTTCCACGCGGACTAGCGGGAAGGAGACCCAGTACTTC. It translates to CASSSTRTSGKETQYF.

This clonotype was observed at least ten times. The chain uses TRBV4-3 and TRBJ1-6; no reliable D call. This CDR3 is 15 amino acids long. V was pared by 1 base and J by 7 bases, with 11 bases between. Per germline, CDR1 LGHNA and CDR2 YSLEER. CDR3 coding DNA: TGCGCCAGCAGCCAAGTTCCAGAATTGAATTCACCCCTCCACTTT. Translating it yields CASSQVPELNSPLHF.

The table lists this clonotype with many counts. Written as DNA, the CDR3 is TGCGCCAGCAGCTTGGGACACAAGACCTACGAGCAGTACTTC. Protein product: CASSLGHKTYEQYF. The V and J genes are TRBV5-1 and TRBJ2-7; no clear D. The CDR3 has 14 residues. Trimming shortened V by 0 bases and J by 2 bases, and 9 bases separated the two germline ends. Per the germline V gene, CDR1 is SGHRS and CDR2 is YFSETQ.

This clonotype was counted many times. J is TRBJ2-7 and V is TRBV27; D perhaps matches TRBD1 (6 bases). Trimming cost V 4 bases and J 2 bases, with 9 bases left between them. This CDR3 region has 13 residues. From germline, CDR1 is MNHEY and CDR2 SMNVEV (reference sequence). CDR3 protein: CASSYRTAYEQYF. In DNA, the CDR3 is TGTGCCAGCAGTTATCGGACAGCCTACGAGCAGTACTTC.

The rearrangement links TRBV6-1 to TRBJ2-7; D may be TRBD2 (5 bases). This CDR3 comprises 15 residues. Germline-derived CDR1 and CDR2 are MNHNS and SASEGT. With 7 bases removed from V and 0 bases from J, the gap between germline ends came to 16 bases. CDR3 in amino acids: CASNSWGGSSYEQYF. The CDR3 region has the DNA TGTGCCAGCAACTCCTGGGGTGGGAGCTCCTACGAGCAGTACTTC.

This clonotype was observed at least ten times. The chain joins TRBV11-2 to TRBJ2-7; D is uncertain. CDR1 is SGHAT and CDR2 is FQNNGV in the germline V gene. V lost 1 base, J lost 3 bases, and 7 bases lay in between. The CDR3 has 13 amino acids. The CDR3: CASSLAGLYEQYF. CDR3 DNA: TGTGCCAGCAGCTTAGCTGGGCTCTACGAGCAGTACTTC.

This clonotype was observed many times. This rearrangement joins TRBV30 to TRBJ2-2; the D gene is possibly TRBD1 (6 bases). V was clipped by 0 bases and J by 4 bases, with 12 bases between them. The CDR3 is made up of 15 amino acids. Germline assignment: CDR1 GTSNPN and CDR2 SVGIG (reference sequence). The CDR3 loop reads CAWSVLGAGTGELFF. CDR3 nucleotides: TGTGCCTGGAGTGTATTGGGGGCAGGCACCGGGGAGCTGTTTTTT.

There are many counts of this clonotype. V and J are TRBV6-6 and TRBJ2-7, with 7 positions matching TRBD2. The germline V gene has CDR1 MNHNY and CDR2 SVGAGI (reference sequence). This CDR3 region has 13 residues. V was clipped by 2 bases and J by 5 bases; unmatched bases: 3. The CDR3 region is CASSYAGVHEQYF. Here the CDR3 DNA reads TGTGCCAGCAGTTACGCGGGAGTCCACGAGCAGTACTTC.

The rearrangement links TRBV19 to TRBJ1-6; tentatively, D is TRBD1 (5 bases). The germline V gene encodes CDR1 LNHDA and CDR2 SQIVND (reference sequence). Trimming took off 6 bases at V and 2 bases at J, with 11 bases between the two ends. The CDR3 runs 15 residues. CDR3 sequence reads: CASRPTDAYNSPLHF. CDR3 DNA: TGTGCCAGTAGACCGACAGACGCCTATAATTCACCCCTCCACTTT.

This clonotype was picked up many times. The chain carries TRBV2 and TRBJ1-1; a possible D gene is TRBD1 (6 bases). The CDR3 contains 14 residues. Germline V gene sequence: CDR1 SNHLY, CDR2 FYNNEI. V was trimmed by 8 bases and J by 5 bases, leaving 18 bases between them. Written as DNA, the CDR3 is TGTGCCAGCCCCTGGGCAGGGGCGAATACTGAAGCTTTCTTT. Its protein is CASPWAGANTEAFF. The variable domain in full, with the rest retrieved from reference TRBV2 and TRBJ1-1, is EPEVTQTPSHQVTQMGQEVILRCVPISNHLYFYWYRQILGQKVEFLVSFYNNEISEKSEIFDDQFSVERPDGSNFTLKIRSTKLEDSAMYFCASPWAGANTEAFFGQGTRLTVV.

The V gene is TRBV11-2, the J gene TRBJ1-5; D gene unclear. The germline V gene encodes CDR1 SGHAT and CDR2 FQNNGV. This CDR3 is built from 14 residues. V lost 5 bases to trimming and J lost 5 bases, with 13 bases between them. The CDR3 loop reads CASSPGQFDQPQHF. The DNA for the CDR3 is TGTGCCAGCAGCCCCGGGCAGTTCGATCAGCCCCAGCATTTT.

Note on this clonotype: As the CDR3 is not closed by the conserved phenylalanine or tryptophan, this likely results from a read error. The chain employs TRBV3-1 and TRBJ1-5, with D possibly matching TRBD1 (6 bases). This CDR3 is 15 amino acids long. Trimming removed 7 bases at V and 0 bases at J, with 13 bases between. Germline assignment: CDR1 LGHDT and CDR2 YNNKEL (reference sequence). This CDR3 reads CASKDSGLSNQPQHL. For the CDR3, the DNA is TGTGCCAGCAAGGACAGCGGGCTTAGCAATCAGCCCCAGCATCTT.

This clonotype was seen many times. Here the CDR3 DNA reads TGCGCCAGCAGCGCGGGACTAGCGGGAGATAGCGAGCAGTACTTC. This sequence encodes CASSAGLAGDSEQYF. This chain connects TRBV5-1 to TRBJ2-7, with TRBD2 identical over 14 bases. The CDR3 covers 15 residues. Trimming cost V 4 bases and J 6 bases; bases outside gene matches: 6. CDR1 is SGHRS and CDR2 is YFSETQ in the germline V gene. The full variable domain, completed using reference TRBV5-1 and TRBJ2-7, is KAGVTQTPRYLIKTRGQQVTLSCSPISGHRSVSWYQQTPGQGLQFLFEYFSETQRNKGNFPGRFSGRQFSNSRSEMNVSTLELGDSALYLCASSAGLAGDSEQYFGPGTRLTVT.

This clonotype came up many times. The genes are TRBV12-3 or TRBV12-4 and TRBJ1-1, with no clear D. CDR3 length equals 15 residues. Trimming removed 3 bases from V and 1 base from J, with 12 bases in between. CDR3 DNA: TGTGCCAGCAGTTTTTCGTCAACAACGAACACTGAAGCTTTCTTT. It codes for CASSFSSTTNTEAFF.

This clonotype appeared many times. The rearrangement links TRBV5-1 to TRBJ1-2, with 7 bases aligning to TRBD1. This CDR3 is built from 15 residues. After removal of 4 bases from V and 1 base from J, the junction contained 7 bases not matched to a gene. In germline, CDR1 is SGHRS, CDR2 YFSETQ. The CDR3 loop reads CASSALQGVNYGYTF. CDR3 DNA sequence: TGCGCCAGCAGCGCCCTCCAGGGGGTTAACTATGGCTACACCTTC. The variable domain in full, completed from reference TRBV5-1 and TRBJ1-2, reads KAGVTQTPRYLIKTRGQQVTLSCSPISGHRSVSWYQQTPGQGLQFLFEYFSETQRNKGNFPGRFSGRQFSNSRSEMNVSTLELGDSALYLCASSALQGVNYGYTFGSGTRLTVV.

This clonotype was detected ten times or more. The chain is built from TRBV30 and TRBJ2-7, with unresolved D. V was pared by 8 bases and J by 5 bases, with 19 bases between. Germline CDR1 is GTSNPN and CDR2 is SVGIG (reference sequence). There are 13 residues in the CDR3. The CDR3 is CAGRAGSRDEQYF. As DNA, the CDR3 is TGTGCCGGTAGGGCCGGGTCACGCGACGAGCAGTACTTC.

This clonotype was seen repeatedly, ten times or more. The chain couples TRBV28 to TRBJ2-7; no clear D gene. CDR3 size: 14 residues. The germline V gene encodes CDR1 MDHEN and CDR2 SYDVKM. V lost 1 base to trimming and J lost 0 bases, with 7 bases between them. This CDR3 is CASSLLETSYEQYF. The CDR3 DNA sequence: TGTGCCAGCAGTTTATTGGAGACCTCCTACGAGCAGTACTTC.